The 9 T cell receptor beta chains listed next were all sequenced from one sample in a study of Ad26.COV2.S vaccination and SARS-CoV-2 variants. Clones were read by immunoSEQ multiplex PCR, and TCRdb kept only the in-frame ones, dropping some. The data show some 460,000 clones, around 89% seen once. Documented treatment: about 20 received Ad26.COV2.S at low or high dose, single or two shots; five or six received placebo; per-sample allocation not given. Sampling took place 63 days after the first vaccine or placebo injection. Specimen: peripheral blood, collected in a trial of Ad26.COV2.S vaccine versus placebo. The receptor source for this set is a person aged 18 to 65 who received the Ad26.COV2.S COVID-19 vaccine or a placebo.

The chain links TRBV29-1 to TRBJ2-7; 8 bases map to TRBD1. V lost 7 bases and J lost 4; bases outside the gene matches: 6. The CDR3 is made up of 12 amino acids. Per germline, CDR1 SQVTM and CDR2 ANQGSEA. The CDR3 is CSASTGEYEQYF. The CDR3 region has the DNA TGCAGCGCCTCGACAGGGGAATACGAGCAGTACTTC.

This clone has more than one count but fewer than ten. The CDR3 DNA sequence: TGTGCCAGCAGCACAGGACTAGCGGGGAAGGCCTCCTACGAGCAGTACTTC. Translation gives CASSTGLAGKASYEQYF. The chain joins TRBV7-9 to TRBJ2-7; 12 nucleotides align to TRBD2. Germline CDR1 SEHNR, CDR2 FQNEAQ (reference sequence). V lost 5 bases to trimming and J lost 0 bases; unmatched junction nucleotides: 8. The CDR3 is 17 amino acids.

A single count supports this clone. In DNA form, the CDR3 reads TGTGCCAGCAGCCTAACAGGCTTTGGTTACGAGCAGTACTTC. This codes for CASSLTGFGYEQYF. The V gene is TRBV14, the J gene TRBJ2-7; weak D call: TRBD1 (5 bases). This CDR3 spans 14 amino acids. V lost 4 bases and J 4 bases, leaving 14 bases between the germline ends. The V gene's germline CDR1 is SGHDN and CDR2 FVKESK.

This chain's CDR3 is CASSPPSGNYEQYF. The CDR3, as DNA: TGTGCCAGCTCACCACCATCTGGGAACTACGAGCAGTACTTC. This chain connects TRBV18 to TRBJ2-7; D unresolved. The germline V gene has CDR1 KGHSH and CDR2 LQKENI. This CDR3 is built from 14 residues. Trimming took 0 bases from V and 3 from J, leaving 9 bases between them.

The V and J genes are TRBV27 and TRBJ2-1; 9 bases line up with TRBD2. The CDR3 totals 17 residues. Germline V lookup: CDR1 MNHEY, CDR2 SMNVEV (reference sequence). With 2 bases clipped from V and 4 bases from J, the junction kept 9 bases outside the gene matches. The CDR3, as DNA: TGTGCCAGCAGTTTAATAGTGGCGGGGGGGCGATACAATGAGCAGTTCTTC. Residues: CASSLIVAGGRYNEQFF.

V gene TRBV6-1 combines with J gene TRBJ1-4, with TRBD1 as a possible D gene (6 bases). CDR1 and CDR2 (germline): MNHNS, SASEGT. CDR3 size: 15 residues. Trimming took off 5 bases at V and 7 bases at J, with 17 bases between the two ends. CDR3 in DNA: TGTGCCAGCAGTTTATACAGGGAGCAGACTGAAAAACTGTTTTTT. Encoded protein: CASSLYREQTEKLFF.

The rearrangement uses TRBV25-1 and TRBJ2-1, with 9 bases that match TRBD2. The CDR3 is 17 residues long. Germline CDR1 and CDR2: MGHDK and SYGVNS. V dropped 5 bases and J dropped 4; count of bases not matched to a gene: 12. CDR3 sequence reads: CASSNYYGLAGYNEQFF. CDR3 in DNA: TGTGCCAGCAGTAACTATTACGGCCTAGCGGGGTACAATGAGCAGTTCTTC.

The chain uses TRBV3-1 (or the pseudogene TRBV3-2) and TRBJ2-5, with TRBD2 matching 9 bases. Germline V gives CDR1 LGHDT, CDR2 YNNKEL (reference sequence). This CDR3 region has 16 residues. J gave up 2 bases and V 4 bases, and 8 bases lay outside the gene matches. The CDR3 sequence is CASSPRTSARQETQYF. In DNA, the CDR3 is TGTGCCAGCAGCCCCCGGACTAGCGCTCGTCAAGAGACCCAGTACTTC.

This chain uses TRBV4-1 with TRBJ2-5; D gene uncertain. Germline V gives CDR1 MGHRA, CDR2 YSYEKL. The CDR3 has 11 residues. Between the trimmed V and J ends, which lost 5 bases and 5 bases, there was a span of 6 bases. The CDR3 DNA reads TGCGCCAGCAGCGAAGGGGAGACCCAGTACTTC. It encodes CASSEGETQYF.